Listed here are 6 T cell receptor beta chains from one sample, sequenced in a study of cytomegalovirus exposure and HLA in healthy donors. Sequencing was performed with immunoSEQ multiplex PCR; in TCRdb, only in-frame clones are kept and a portion is missing. Counted here are a few hundred thousand clones, just over 85% occurring once; the ten biggest clones make up approximately 0.86%. Sequencing was done on a sample of PBMCs. Source of these receptors: a woman aged 18-35 years in good health and CMV-seronegative.

The chain recombines TRBV6-1 with TRBJ1-5; 8 nucleotides agree with TRBD1. The CDR3 extends over 14 amino acids. The V and J ends lost 8 bases and 5 bases, in that order; junction bases with no gene match: 8. The germline gives CDR1 MNHNS, CDR2 SASEGT. The CDR3, as DNA: TGTGCCAGCGTCGGACAGGGAGTGTATCAGCCCCAGCATTTT. Translated: CASVGQGVYQPQHF.

This chain joins TRBV7-9 and TRBJ2-7, with a possible D match to TRBD2 (5 bases). With 5 bases removed from V and 2 bases from J, the gap between germline ends came to 13 bases. CDR3 length equals 14 residues. CDR1 is SEHNR and CDR2 is FQNEAQ in the germline V gene (reference sequence). DNA of the CDR3: TGTGCCAGCAGCCGTCCTAGCCTTCCCTACGAGCAGTACTTC. It encodes CASSRPSLPYEQYF. Together with reference TRBV7-9 and TRBJ2-7, the CDR3 gives the full variable domain: DTGVSQNPRHKITKRGQNVTFRCDPISEHNRLYWYRQTLGQGPEFLTYFQNEAQLEKSRLLSDRFSAERPKGSFSTLEIQRTEQGDSAMYLCASSRPSLPYEQYFGPGTRLTVT.

The chain joins TRBV18 to TRBJ2-7; perhaps TRBD1 as D (5 bases). Germline CDR1 reads KGHSH; CDR2 reads LQKENI. This CDR3 spans 13 amino acids. V dropped 2 bases and J dropped 5 bases, with 10 bases sitting between them. The CDR3 nucleotides read TGTGCCAGCTCACCAACGACAGTACACGAGCAGTACTTC. It yields the protein CASSPTTVHEQYF. Filled out from reference TRBV18 and TRBJ2-7, the complete variable domain reads NAGVMQNPRHLVRRRGQEARLRCSPMKGHSHVYWYRQLPEEGLKFMVYLQKENIIDESGMPKERFSAEFPKEGPSILRIQQVVRGDSAAYFCASSPTTVHEQYFGPGTRLTVT.

This clone was seen only once. The chain uses TRBV7-9 and TRBJ2-2, with 10 bases that match TRBD1. The V gene end was trimmed by 5 bases and the J gene end by 0 bases; junction bases not matched to a gene: 9. Germline V gives CDR1 SEHNR, CDR2 FQNEAQ (reference sequence). The CDR3 sequence is 18 residues long. In DNA form, the CDR3 reads TGTGCCAGCAGCGCAGTCCTCGGGACAGGGGCGAACACCGGGGAGCTGTTTTTT. Its protein product is CASSAVLGTGANTGELFF.

V usage is TRBV6-5 and J usage is TRBJ2-7; the D gene is possibly TRBD2 (5 bases). Trimming shortened V by 6 bases and J by 5 bases, and 14 bases separated the two germline ends. The CDR3 covers 13 residues. Germline loops: CDR1 MNHEY, CDR2 SVGAGI. The CDR3 nucleotides read TGTGCCAGCAGCTCCGGACTGACGGACGAGCAGTACTTC. It translates to CASSSGLTDEQYF.

The chain couples TRBV28 to TRBJ2-1; 11 bases line up with TRBD2. The germline V gene has CDR1 MDHEN and CDR2 SYDVKM. The CDR3 is 15 residues long. After removal of 7 bases from V and 4 bases from J, the junction contained 6 bases not matched to a gene. The CDR3: CASIELAGVYNEQFF. As DNA, the CDR3 is TGTGCCAGCATCGAACTAGCGGGGGTTTACAATGAGCAGTTCTTC.